This T cell receptor beta chain was found in a study of blood T cell repertoires in COVID-19. Here immunoSEQ multiplex PCR was the method, and the copy in TCRdb shows in-frame clones only, minus some. Counted here are roughly 200,000 clones, roughly 85% occurring once; the ten biggest clones make up around 6.2%. This clone has just one count. Germline V CDR1 and CDR2: LNHDA, SQIVND (reference sequence). The ends lost 3 bases at V and 4 bases at J; junction bases unmatched: 4. CDR3 length: 16 residues. This receptor was taken from a middle-aged man who had recovered from COVID-19. Sample: PBMCs or T cells enriched from blood (not recorded which). This rearrangement joins TRBV19 to TRBJ2-6; TRBD1 matches at 9 bases. CDR3 bases: TGTGCCAGTAGTATTCGGGACAGGGCCGGGGCCAACGTCCTGACTTTC. Protein sequence: CASSIRDRAGANVLTF.